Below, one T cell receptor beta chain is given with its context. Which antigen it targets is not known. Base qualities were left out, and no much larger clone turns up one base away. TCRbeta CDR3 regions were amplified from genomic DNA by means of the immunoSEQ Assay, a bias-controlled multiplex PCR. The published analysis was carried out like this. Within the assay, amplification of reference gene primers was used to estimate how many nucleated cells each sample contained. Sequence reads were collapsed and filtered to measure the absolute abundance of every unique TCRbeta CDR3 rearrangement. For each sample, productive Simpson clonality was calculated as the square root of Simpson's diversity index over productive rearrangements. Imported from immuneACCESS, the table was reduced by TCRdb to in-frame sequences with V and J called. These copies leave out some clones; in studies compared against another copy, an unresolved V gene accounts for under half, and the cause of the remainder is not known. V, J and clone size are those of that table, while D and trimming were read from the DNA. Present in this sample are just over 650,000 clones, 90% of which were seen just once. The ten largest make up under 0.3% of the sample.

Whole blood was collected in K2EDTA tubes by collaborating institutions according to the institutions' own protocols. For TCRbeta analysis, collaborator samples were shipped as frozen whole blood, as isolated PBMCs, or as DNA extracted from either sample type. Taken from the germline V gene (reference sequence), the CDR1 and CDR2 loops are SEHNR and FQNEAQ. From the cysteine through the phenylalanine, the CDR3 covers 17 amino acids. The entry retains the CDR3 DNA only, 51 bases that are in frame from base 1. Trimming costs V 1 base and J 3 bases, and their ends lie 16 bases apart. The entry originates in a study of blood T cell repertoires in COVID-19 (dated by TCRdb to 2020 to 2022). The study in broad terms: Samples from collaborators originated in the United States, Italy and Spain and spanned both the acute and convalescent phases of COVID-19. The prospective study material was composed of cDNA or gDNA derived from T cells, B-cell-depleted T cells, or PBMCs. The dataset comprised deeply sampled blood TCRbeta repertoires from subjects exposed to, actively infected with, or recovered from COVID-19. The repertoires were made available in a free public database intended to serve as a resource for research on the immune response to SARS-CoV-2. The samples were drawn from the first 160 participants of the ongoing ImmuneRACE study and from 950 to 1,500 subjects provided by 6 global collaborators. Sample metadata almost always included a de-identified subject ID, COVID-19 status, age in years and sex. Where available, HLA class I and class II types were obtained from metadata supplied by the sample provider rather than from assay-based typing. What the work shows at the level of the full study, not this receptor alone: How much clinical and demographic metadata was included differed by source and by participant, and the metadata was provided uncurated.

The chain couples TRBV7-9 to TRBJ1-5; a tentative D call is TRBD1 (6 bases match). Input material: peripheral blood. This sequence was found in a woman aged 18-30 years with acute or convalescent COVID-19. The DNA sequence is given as TGTGCCAGCAGCTTAGGAGTTCAGGGGAAAGCCAATCAGCCCCAGCATTTT. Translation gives CASSLGVQGKANQPQHF.